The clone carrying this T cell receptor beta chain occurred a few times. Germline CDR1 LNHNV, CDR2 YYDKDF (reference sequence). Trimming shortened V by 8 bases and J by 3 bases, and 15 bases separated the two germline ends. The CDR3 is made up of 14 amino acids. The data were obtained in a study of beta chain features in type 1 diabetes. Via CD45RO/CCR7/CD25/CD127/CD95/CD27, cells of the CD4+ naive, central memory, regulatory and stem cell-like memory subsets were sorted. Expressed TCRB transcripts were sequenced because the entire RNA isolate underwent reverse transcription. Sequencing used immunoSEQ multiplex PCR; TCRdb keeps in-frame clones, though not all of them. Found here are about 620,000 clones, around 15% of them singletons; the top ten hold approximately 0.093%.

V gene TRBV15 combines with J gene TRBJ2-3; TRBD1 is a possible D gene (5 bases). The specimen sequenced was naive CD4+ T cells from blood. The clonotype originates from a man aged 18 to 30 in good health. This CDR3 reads CATAMGRSTDTQYF. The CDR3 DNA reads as TGTGCCACCGCAATGGGGCGTAGTACAGATACGCAGTATTTT.